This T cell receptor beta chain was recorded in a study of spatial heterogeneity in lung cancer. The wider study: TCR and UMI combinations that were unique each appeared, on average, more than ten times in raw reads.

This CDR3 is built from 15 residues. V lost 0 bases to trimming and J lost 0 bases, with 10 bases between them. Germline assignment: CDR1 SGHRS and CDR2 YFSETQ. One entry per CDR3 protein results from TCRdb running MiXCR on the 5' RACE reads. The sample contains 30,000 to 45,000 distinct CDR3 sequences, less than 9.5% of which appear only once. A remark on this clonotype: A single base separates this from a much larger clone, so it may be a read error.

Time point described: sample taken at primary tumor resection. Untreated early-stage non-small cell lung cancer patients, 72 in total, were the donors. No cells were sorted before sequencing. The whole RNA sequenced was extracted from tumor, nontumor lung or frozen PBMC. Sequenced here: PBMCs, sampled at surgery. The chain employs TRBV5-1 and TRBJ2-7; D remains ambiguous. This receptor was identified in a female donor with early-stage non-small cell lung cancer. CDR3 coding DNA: TGCGCCAGCAGCTTGGTACCGACGACCTCCTACGAGCAGTACTTC. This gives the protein CASSLVPTTSYEQYF.